This T cell receptor (beta chain) was identified in a study of blood T cell repertoires in COVID-19 (TCRdb year 2020). With regard to the full study: Collaborator samples came from the United States, Italy and Spain and covered acute and convalescent phases of COVID-19. The prospective study material was composed of cDNA or gDNA derived from T cells, B-cell-depleted T cells, or PBMCs. Deeply sampled blood TCRbeta repertoires from subjects exposed to, actively infected with, or recovered from COVID-19 were included in the dataset. The repertoires were made available in a free public database intended to serve as a resource for research on the immune response to SARS-CoV-2. Samples were obtained from the ongoing ImmuneRACE study (first 160 participants) and from 1,254 subjects provided by 6 global collaborators. Sample metadata almost always included a de-identified subject ID, COVID-19 status, age in years and sex. Where available, HLA class I and class II types were obtained from metadata supplied by the sample provider rather than from assay-based typing. General findings and caveats noted by the study authors: Clinical and demographic metadata were provided uncurated, with the amount varying by source and participant.

Taken from the germline V gene, the CDR1 and CDR2 loops are SGHRS and YFSETQ. Compared with germline, V lacks 4 bases and J lacks 1 base; bases without a gene match: 6. Measured from the cysteine to the phenylalanine, the CDR3 is 15 residues long. Of all the DNA, just the CDR3 is kept, 45 bases in frame from base 1. Regarding this clone: Its antigen remains undetermined. Base quality data are lacking; no much larger clone is found one base away.

The immunoSEQ Assay, a bias-controlled multiplex PCR, was used to amplify TCRbeta CDR3 regions from genomic DNA. The study's processing was this. Nucleated cell counts per sample were estimated from amplification of reference gene primers within the assay. Sequence reads were collapsed and filtered to measure the absolute abundance of every unique TCRbeta CDR3 rearrangement. Productive Simpson clonality was computed per sample as the square root of Simpson's diversity index over productive rearrangements. The source is immuneACCESS, and TCRdb retained only in-frame sequences with V and J called. Part of the clones is not carried over; for the studies checked, unresolved V genes explain less than half of this, and the remainder is unexplained. V, J and clone size reflect that table, while D and trimming were determined from the DNA. Present in this sample are 100,000 or so clones, approximately 81% of which were seen just once. The top ten hold under 2.5% of the sample.

Whole blood was collected in K2EDTA tubes by collaborating institutions according to the institutions' own protocols. For TCRbeta analysis, collaborators shipped samples in one of three forms: frozen whole blood, isolated PBMCs, or DNA extracted from either of those sample types. The chain links TRBV5-1 with TRBJ1-1; TRBD1 matches 8 bases in the middle. The sample was peripheral blood. The TCR originated in a human donor in a cohort sampled during active COVID-19. The CDR3 reads as follows: CASSPGTGGNTEAFF. The nucleotides read TGCGCCAGCAGCCCGGGGACAGGAGGGAACACTGAAGCTTTCTTT.